Listed here are 28 T cell receptor beta chains from one sample, sequenced in a study of identical twins. TCRdb re-analysed the 5' RACE reads in MiXCR, keeping a single row per CDR3 protein. There are 1.5 million to 2 million distinct CDR3 sequences in the sample; 25% to 35% occur only once, and under 0.35% lies in the top ten. Material for sequencing was cord blood. These receptors were obtained from a newborn girl in good health.

V is TRBV12-3 or TRBV12-4 and J is TRBJ2-3; 8 nucleotides match TRBD2. The CDR3 totals 17 residues. The junction had 10 bases not matched to a gene; V was cut back by 1 base and J by 4 bases. The CDR3 loop reads CASSLESSGRGADTQYF. Written as DNA, the CDR3 is TGTGCCAGCAGTTTAGAGTCCAGCGGGAGAGGAGCAGATACGCAGTATTTT.

This clonotype turned up a few times. The rearrangement links TRBV20-1 to TRBJ2-7; possible D gene TRBD2, 6 bases. Between the trimmed V and J ends, which lost 7 bases and 1 base, there was a span of 20 bases. CDR3 size: 15 residues. The germline V gene encodes CDR1 DFQATT and CDR2 SNEGSKA (reference sequence). This chain's CDR3 is CSGTRRDGLSYEQYF. In DNA form, the CDR3 reads TGCAGTGGTACAAGGAGGGACGGCCTTTCCTACGAGCAGTACTTC.

This clonotype was counted a few times. The chain carries TRBV5-1 and TRBJ2-7; no clear D. The germline CDR1 and CDR2 sequences are SGHRS and YFSETQ. The CDR3 spans 15 residues. Trimming took 1 base from V and 2 from J, leaving 13 bases between them. CDR3 nucleotide sequence: TGCGCCAGCAGCTTGAATCGGCAGATAACCTACGAGCAGTACTTC. Residues: CASSLNRQITYEQYF.

This clonotype was seen at least ten times. The rearrangement uses TRBV28 and TRBJ2-7; D ambiguous. Per germline, CDR1 MDHEN and CDR2 SYDVKM. The CDR3 has 13 residues. Between the trimmed V and J ends, which lost 4 bases and 0 bases, there was a span of 7 bases. The CDR3 region is CASSSPYSYEQYF. The CDR3 nucleotides read TGTGCCAGCAGTTCCCCGTACTCCTACGAGCAGTACTTC. The full variable domain, rest sourced from reference TRBV28 and TRBJ2-7, is DVKVTQSSRYLVKRTGEKVFLECVQDMDHENMFWYRQDPGLGLRLIYFSYDVKMKEKGDIPEGYSVSREKKERFSLILESASTNQTSMYLCASSSPYSYEQYFGPGTRLTVT.

This sequence joins TRBV12-3 or TRBV12-4 and TRBJ2-7; perhaps TRBD1 as D (5 bases). V was trimmed by 7 bases and J by 1 base, leaving 11 bases between them. CDR3 length equals 13 residues. CDR3 residues: CASMTVLSYEQYF. The CDR3 DNA reads as TGTGCCAGCATGACAGTCTTGTCCTACGAGCAGTACTTC.

This clonotype has just a few counts. The chain combines TRBV20-1 with TRBJ1-2; D might be TRBD1 (6 bases). The ends were cut back, 8 bases at V and 5 bases at J, with 18 bases in the middle. The CDR3 consists of 13 residues. Germline V gives CDR1 DFQATT, CDR2 SNEGSKA (reference sequence). The CDR3 DNA reads TGCAGTCCGTTAACAAGCACAGGGTATGGCTACACCTTC. Encoded protein: CSPLTSTGYGYTF.

This clonotype was observed a handful of times. The gene calls are TRBV29-1 and TRBJ1-1, with D unclear. Germline V CDR1 and CDR2: SQVTM, ANQGSEA. The CDR3 covers 10 residues. The V end lost 0 bases, the J end lost 10 bases, and 6 bases lay between the germline ends. The CDR3 sequence is CSVEDSGAFF. The CDR3 bases are TGCAGCGTTGAAGATTCGGGAGCTTTCTTT.

In this sample, this clonotype turned up many times. The chain combines TRBV29-1 with TRBJ2-1, with 7 bases fitting TRBD1. Germline-derived CDR1 and CDR2 are SQVTM and ANQGSEA. This CDR3 is built from 14 residues. V lost 1 base and J lost 2; bases outside the gene matches: 2. CDR3 region: CSVEGQGAYNEQFF. For the CDR3, the DNA is TGCAGCGTTGAAGGGCAGGGGGCCTACAATGAGCAGTTCTTC.

This clonotype was counted only a few times. The genes are TRBV4-2 and TRBJ1-4, with 8 bases that match TRBD1. Germline V gives CDR1 LGHNA, CDR2 YNFKEQ. The ends lost 3 bases at V and 7 bases at J; junction bases unmatched: 7. The CDR3 length is 15 residues. The DNA of the CDR3 is TGTGCCAGCAGCCATCGCCGGGACAGGTTTGAAAAACTGTTTTTT. Residues: CASSHRRDRFEKLFF.

This clonotype was seen only a few times. Here the CDR3 DNA reads TGCGCCAGCAGATCACAGGGGGCGCGAGGATATGGCTACACCTTC. Amino acid sequence: CASRSQGARGYGYTF. The chain links TRBV5-1 to TRBJ1-2; 9 bases match TRBD1. Trimming removed 5 bases from V and 5 bases from J; junction bases left unmatched: 10. The CDR3 sequence is 15 residues long. Germline assignment: CDR1 SGHRS and CDR2 YFSETQ.

The gene calls are TRBV28 and TRBJ1-4; no firm D call. The germline gives CDR1 MDHEN, CDR2 SYDVKM. This CDR3 has 12 amino acids. Trimming stripped 4 bases from V and 16 bases from J, with 16 bases between. In DNA, the CDR3 is TGTGCCAGCAGTTCTGGCGACCAAAAGTGGTTTTTT. This sequence encodes CASSSGDQKWFF.

This clonotype was observed many times. The V and J genes are TRBV27 and TRBJ2-7; D is uncertain. V was pared by 6 bases and J by 0 bases, with 9 bases between. Germline CDR1 is MNHEY and CDR2 is SMNVEV (reference sequence). The CDR3 length is 13 residues. CDR3 sequence (DNA): TGTGCCAGCAGCCGCCTGAGCTCCTACGAGCAGTACTTC. It codes for CASSRLSSYEQYF.

Concerning this clonotype: In this CDR3 the conserved last residue, phenylalanine or tryptophan, is missing, so a read error is likely. The V call is TRBV5-1, the J call TRBJ2-1; the match to TRBD2 covers 10 bases. After removal of 2 bases from V and 7 bases from J, the junction contained 9 bases not matched to a gene. The V gene's germline CDR1 is SGHRS and CDR2 YFSETQ. The CDR3 has 16 amino acids. The CDR3 reads CASSFSGEREGNEQFL. In DNA, the CDR3 is TGCGCCAGCAGCTTTTCAGGGGAGCGGGAGGGGAATGAGCAGTTCTTG.

This clonotype was observed a few times. J is TRBJ2-4 and V is TRBV3-1, with TRBD1 identical over 9 bases. The CDR3 is made up of 15 amino acids. Germline V gene sequence: CDR1 LGHDT, CDR2 YNNKEL (reference sequence). V trimming: 4 bases; J trimming: 3 bases; junction bases outside the gene matches: 4. The DNA for the CDR3 is TGTGCCAGCAGCCCCGAGACAGGGGGCAAAAACATTCAGTACTTC. It codes for CASSPETGGKNIQYF.

The sample holds a few counts of this clonotype. The rearrangement links TRBV7-9 to TRBJ1-2; D unclear. The CDR3 extends over 15 amino acids. Germline V gene data show CDR1 as SEHNR and CDR2 as FQNEAQ (reference sequence). V gave up 1 base and J gave up 1 base, with 10 bases separating them. The CDR3 DNA sequence: TGTGCCAGCAGCTTAGGCGGTTCTCATAACTATGGCTACACCTTC. This encodes CASSLGGSHNYGYTF.

This chain connects TRBV27 to TRBJ2-7; 7 positions match TRBD1. V lost 6 bases to trimming and J lost 4 bases; unmatched junction nucleotides: 9. This CDR3 region has 14 residues. Per germline, CDR1 MNHEY and CDR2 SMNVEV (reference sequence). CDR3 DNA sequence: TGTGCCAGCAGGGTAAGGGGGCAGTTTTACGAGCAGTACTTC. This sequence encodes CASRVRGQFYEQYF.

This clonotype was seen a few times. This chain connects TRBV12-3 or TRBV12-4 to TRBJ2-1; 8 bases are shared with TRBD2. The CDR3 consists of 15 residues. V lost 5 bases and J lost 9; bases outside the gene matches: 12. CDR3: CASSASPGGRSEQFF. The CDR3 DNA sequence: TGTGCCAGCAGTGCATCCCCGGGGGGGAGGAGTGAGCAGTTCTTC.

This clonotype was seen repeatedly, ten times or more. This sequence joins TRBV29-1 and TRBJ1-2, with 8 bases matching TRBD1. Germline CDR1 reads SQVTM; CDR2 reads ANQGSEA. The V gene end was trimmed by 7 bases and the J gene end by 6 bases; junction bases not matched to a gene: 13. The CDR3 is made up of 14 amino acids. The CDR3 loop is CSAKDRDFGNGYTF. The DNA of the CDR3 is TGCAGCGCCAAGGACAGGGATTTTGGTAATGGCTACACCTTC.

This clonotype appeared once. A read error may explain this, as a much larger clone is one base away. This rearrangement joins TRBV5-1 to TRBJ2-1; tentatively, D is TRBD1 (5 bases). CDR3 length: 13 amino acids. Germline-derived CDR1 and CDR2 are SGHRS and YFSETQ. CDR3 residues: CAGSAGQFDEQFF. Written as DNA, the CDR3 is TGCGCCGGCAGCGCCGGACAATTCGATGAGCAGTTCTTC.

This rearrangement joins TRBV21-1 to TRBJ2-3; the table's D call of TRBD2 was not tested on the DNA. TRBV21-1 is a known pseudogene. The CDR3 loop spans 19 amino acids. The DNA for the CDR3 is TGTGCCAGCAGCAAACACGGGTTACTAGCGGGAGGCGGCACAGATACGCAGTATTTT. It translates to CASSKHGLLAGGGTDTQYF.

This clonotype was observed a few times. The rearrangement uses TRBV11-3 and TRBJ2-3; D is unresolved. CDR3 length: 13 amino acids. Germline V CDR1 and CDR2: SGHNT, YENEEA. V lost 5 bases and J lost 4, with 10 bases in between. The DNA of the CDR3 is TGTGCCAGCAGCCCTTTTACGGCAGATACGCAGTATTTT. It specifies CASSPFTADTQYF.

The rearrangement uses TRBV3-1 and TRBJ2-4; 9 bases are shared with TRBD2. The J call may be faulty, since TRBJ2-7 better matches the DNA end. Per the germline V gene, CDR1 is LGHDT and CDR2 is YNNKEL (reference sequence). CDR3 length equals 16 residues. The CDR3 sequence: CASSQGGGRALYEQYF. In nucleotides, the CDR3 is TGTGCCAGCAGCCAAGGCGGCGGGAGGGCCCTTTACGAGCAGTACTTC.

The rearrangement joins TRBV9 to TRBJ2-5, with 9 bases lining up with TRBD2. Per germline, CDR1 SGDLS and CDR2 YYNGEE. After removal of 0 bases from V and 11 bases from J, the junction contained 11 bases not matched to a gene. This CDR3 is built from 15 residues. In nucleotides, the CDR3 is TGTGCCAGCAGCGTAGCTGGCGGGAGGGCCAATGAGCAGTACTTC. It encodes CASSVAGGRANEQYF.

Points on this clonotype: Relative to the germline gene, one junction end is altered; a read error may explain this. V usage is TRBV6-2 or TRBV6-3 and J usage is TRBJ2-1; 8 bases match TRBD2. The CDR3 has 15 residues. Germline CDR1 is MNHEY and CDR2 is SVGEGT. The CDR3 nucleotides read TGTGCCGGACGCCCAGCGGGAGACTCCTACAATGGGCAGTTCTTC. This codes for CAGRPAGDSYNGQFF.

The chain combines TRBV28 with TRBJ2-2; TRBD2 agrees at 10 bases. CDR1 is MDHEN, CDR2 SYDVKM, per germline. The CDR3 has 17 residues. The V gene end was trimmed by 2 bases and the J gene end by 4 bases; junction bases not matched to a gene: 7. CDR3 residues: CASSLLAGVEGTGELFF. The CDR3 DNA is TGTGCCAGCAGTTTACTAGCGGGAGTGGAAGGCACCGGGGAGCTGTTTTTT.

This chain joins TRBV6-6 and TRBJ1-2, with D unresolved. Germline CDR1 MNHNY, CDR2 SVGAGI (reference sequence). The CDR3 contains 16 residues. Trimming took off 2 bases at V and 3 bases at J, with 16 bases between the two ends. The CDR3 coding sequence is TGTGCCAGCAGTTACGGGAGTCCTAACGATTACTATGGCTACACCTTC. It is translated as CASSYGSPNDYYGYTF.

The J gene is TRBJ1-3, the V gene TRBV10-2; D is possibly TRBD1 (5 bases). The CDR3 loop spans 13 amino acids. V was shortened by 0 bases and J by 8 bases, with 8 bases between the two germline ends. The germline gives CDR1 WSHSY, CDR2 SAAADI. The CDR3 is CASSESGEDTIYF. For the CDR3, the DNA is TGCGCCAGCAGTGAGTCGGGGGAAGACACCATATATTTT.

The rearrangement links TRBV20-1 to TRBJ1-1; 7 nucleotides align to TRBD1. Germline V gives CDR1 DFQATT, CDR2 SNEGSKA (reference sequence). V dropped 6 bases and J dropped 4; count of bases not matched to a gene: 11. The CDR3 is made up of 14 amino acids. The CDR3 DNA is TGCAGTGCCCTCCACTGGGACAGAGCCACTGAAGCTTTCTTT. Protein: CSALHWDRATEAFF.